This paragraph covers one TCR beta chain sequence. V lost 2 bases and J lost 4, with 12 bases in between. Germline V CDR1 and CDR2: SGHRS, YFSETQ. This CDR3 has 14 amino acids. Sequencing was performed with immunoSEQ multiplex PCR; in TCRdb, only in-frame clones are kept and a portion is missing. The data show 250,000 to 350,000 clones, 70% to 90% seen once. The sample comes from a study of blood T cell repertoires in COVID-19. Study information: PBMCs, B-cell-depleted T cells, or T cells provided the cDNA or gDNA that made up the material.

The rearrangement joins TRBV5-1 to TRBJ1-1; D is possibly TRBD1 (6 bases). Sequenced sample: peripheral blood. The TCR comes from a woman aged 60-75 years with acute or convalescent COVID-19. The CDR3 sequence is CASSLQGVGTEAFF. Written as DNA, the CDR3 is TGCGCCAGCAGCTTACAGGGAGTTGGCACTGAAGCTTTCTTT.